The clone carrying this T cell receptor beta chain was found a few times. Germline loops: CDR1 MNHEY, CDR2 SVGAGI. This CDR3 region has 15 residues. The V gene lost 0 bases and the J gene lost 3 bases, with 12 bases spanning the gap. TCRdb redid the calling of the reads with MiXCR, one entry per CDR3 protein. Found here are around 280,000 distinct CDR3 sequences, about 9.1% of them singletons; the top ten hold around 2.4%. The data stem from a study of T cell repertoires in cytomegalovirus infection. V gene TRBV6-5 combines with J gene TRBJ2-7; TRBD1 is a possible D gene (6 bases). The TCR was taken from a human donor in good health (CMV status not recorded). Some clones in this sample may be carry-over from other donors' samples. The source material was PBMCs. CDR3 loop: CASSYSRDIYYEQYF. The DNA of the CDR3 is TGTGCCAGCAGTTACTCCCGGGACATTTACTACGAGCAGTACTTC.